This is a list of T cell receptor beta chains from one sample in a study of blood T cell repertoires in COVID-19. Here immunoSEQ multiplex PCR was the method, and the copy in TCRdb shows in-frame clones only, minus some. The sample holds just under 250,000 clones; around 89% are singletons and the top ten take more than 3.5%. The source material was PBMCs or T cells enriched from blood (not recorded which). These receptors originate from a woman in her twenties or thirties who had recovered from COVID-19. Both conserved end residues are trimmed from each CDR3.

V: TRBV27
J: TRBJ1-1
length: 11
CDR3: ASGPGTSTTAF

V: TRBV28
J: TRBJ1-2
length: 13
CDR3: ALRPRRTGADGYT

V: TRBV14
J: TRBJ2-7
length: 14
CDR3: ASSHGGLAGYYEQY

V: TRBV3-1/TRBV3-2
J: TRBJ2-7
length: 12
CDR3: ASSQDATLSEQY

V: TRBV24-1
J: TRBJ1-5
length: 13
CDR3: ATSTGQGAGQPQH

V: TRBV9
J: TRBJ1-6
length: 12
CDR3: ASSVGARNSPLH

V: TRBV7-2
J: TRBJ2-7
length: 12
CDR3: ASSHSGRDYEQY

V: TRBV7-9
J: TRBJ2-2
length: 11
CDR3: ASSPSNTGELF

V: TRBV28
J: TRBJ1-2
length: 13
CDR3: ASLAGTGRPYGYT

V: TRBV18
J: TRBJ1-3
length: 14
CDR3: ASSPTQTSSGNTIY

V: TRBV28
J: TRBJ1-4
length: 13
CDR3: ASSLRGQINEKLF

V: TRBV19
J: TRBJ1-1
length: 13
CDR3: ASSPGTGLNTEAF

V: TRBV11-2
J: TRBJ2-7
length: 11
CDR3: ASSPGLVNEQY

V: TRBV7-9
J: TRBJ1-5
length: 12
CDR3: ASSVGTVNQPQH

V: TRBV10-2
J: TRBJ1-2
length: 11
CDR3: ASSDALFRADT

V: TRBV7-9
J: TRBJ1-2
length: 14
CDR3: ASSLYQTGGLNGYT

V: TRBV18
J: TRBJ2-2
length: 14
CDR3: ASSPIQPPGTGELF

V: TRBV19
J: TRBJ1-2
length: 15
CDR3: ASSILPGDSLYYGYT

V: TRBV30
J: TRBJ1-1
length: 12
CDR3: AWSLAGTNTEAF

V: TRBV4-1
J: TRBJ2-7
length: 15
CDR3: ASSQDIPALAVNEQY

V: TRBV11-3
J: TRBJ1-1
length: 12
CDR3: ASSLDQTTHEAF